This is a list of T cell receptor beta chains from one sample in a study of patients and donors after allogeneic stem cell transplantation. One entry per CDR3 protein, called by TCRdb with MiXCR from the RT-PCR reads. The table includes roughly 960,000 distinct CDR3 sequences, approximately 18% detected once. Sequencing input: blood, either unsorted or a sorted T cell fraction (not recorded which). The receptors come from a human donor who was either an allogeneic HSCT recipient or a stem cell or donor lymphocyte infusion donor (not recorded which). It is not recorded whose cells these are; they may come from a transplant donor. Both conserved end residues are part of each CDR3.

v_call cdr3_aa
TRBV4-1 CASSQGRLAGGLTGQFF
TRBV2 CASSLEGEAIYF
TRBV20-1 CSAIDRPDNYGYTF
TRBV29-1 CSVLRAKNIQYF
TRBV30 CAWSPTNTGELFF
TRBV27 CASSRLVTGELFF
TRBV6-5 CGVGESTDTQYF
TRBV7-9 CASESGVTDTQYF
TRBV4-2 CASSQDEGAKAFF
TRBV19 CASSTDRITGELFF
TRBV2 CASSPDSRYNEQFF
TRBV27 CASCAGNTGELFF
TRBV7-9 CASSWSRGTDNEQFF
TRBV7-8 CASTRRDTGELFF
TRBV12-3/TRBV12-4 CASSRQLSSGNTIYF
TRBV5-6 CASSLDVKGLNTEAFF
TRBV20-1 CSARLRHNEQFF
TRBV20-1 CSARDPWVAGPKETQYF
TRBV5-6 CASSPRTFQETQYF
TRBV6-5 CASSYSMQGRIDEQYF
TRBV29-1 CSVGAGTPYEQYF
TRBV7-2 CASSFASRYEQYF
TRBV7-2 CASSTPPGHRREKLFF
TRBV4-3 CASSQDGACEGYTF
TRBV4-3 CASSQSRGQAQHF
TRBV29-1 CSVEVGAGIETQYF
TRBV19 CASSIGLAGVGKRNEQFF
TRBV6-4 CASSPSTDAAKNIQYF
TRBV20-1 CSARPPPGSNQPQHF
TRBV7-9 CASSFSAGYTF
TRBV7-9 CASSLSGSRVIQYF
TRBV3-1 CASSQDPGTTGTGELFF
TRBV2 CASSGNRVPGELFF
TRBV10-3 CAISSNNGNTIYF
TRBV11-1 CASSRGAVRPLNLGTEAFF
TRBV18 CASSPQKSGANVLTF
TRBV9 CASSVEHWSYEQYF
TRBV21-1 CASSPGRGLTRGYTF
TRBV4-1 CASSQAQSGANQPQHF
TRBV5-1 CASSLGPDSGANVLTF
TRBV29-1 CSVARDRGRTGANVLTF
TRBV24-1 CATKGTEYNEQFF
TRBV6-1 CASSEEGTGHNEQFF
TRBV4-1 CASTSLWGNYGYTF
TRBV7-2 CASSLISQYTLHF
TRBV28 CASSVGRPNTEAFF
TRBV3-1 CASSQDWGYSYNEQFF
TRBV30 CARRPGTGAGELFF
TRBV29-1 CSVGGRVTDTQYF
TRBV6-6 CASSYSSVEAFF
TRBV12-3/TRBV12-4 CASSLARSAGGVETQYF
TRBV6-5 CASSRRRHEQYF
TRBV2 CASTNTGGGTGELFF
TRBV11-1 CASSSGLAGGDMSYEQYF
TRBV12-3/TRBV12-4 CASSGRPPLNLEF
TRBV6-2/TRBV6-3 CASTNGGRGGYTF
TRBV20-1 CSALNRGTQYF
TRBV10-3 CAITEEAPRGYEQYF
TRBV12-3/TRBV12-4 CASSYSGGPYNEQFF
TRBV20-1 CSAGGTSSLGEQYF